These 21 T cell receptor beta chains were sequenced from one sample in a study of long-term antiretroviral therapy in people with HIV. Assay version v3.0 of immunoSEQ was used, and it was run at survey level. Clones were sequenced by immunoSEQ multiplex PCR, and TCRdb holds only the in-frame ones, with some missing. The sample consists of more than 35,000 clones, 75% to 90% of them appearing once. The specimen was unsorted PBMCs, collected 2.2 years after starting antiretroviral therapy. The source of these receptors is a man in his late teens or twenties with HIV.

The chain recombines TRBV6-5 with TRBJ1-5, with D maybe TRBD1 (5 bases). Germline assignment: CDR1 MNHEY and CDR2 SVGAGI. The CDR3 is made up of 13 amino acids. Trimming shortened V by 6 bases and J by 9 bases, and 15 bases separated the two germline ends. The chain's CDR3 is CASRPPGGGPQHF. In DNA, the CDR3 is TGTGCCAGCAGACCACCTGGGGGTGGGCCCCAGCATTTT.

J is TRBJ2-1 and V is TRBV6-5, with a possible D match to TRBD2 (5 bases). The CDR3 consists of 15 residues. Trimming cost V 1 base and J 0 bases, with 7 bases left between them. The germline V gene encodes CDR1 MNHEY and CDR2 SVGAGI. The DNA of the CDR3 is TGTGCCAGCAGTTACTTTGGACTCTCCTACAATGAGCAGTTCTTC. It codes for CASSYFGLSYNEQFF.

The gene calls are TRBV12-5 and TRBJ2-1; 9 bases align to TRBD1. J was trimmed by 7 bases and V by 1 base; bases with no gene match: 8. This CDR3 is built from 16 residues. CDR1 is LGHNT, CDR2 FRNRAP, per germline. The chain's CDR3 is CASGLAGTGRSNEQFF. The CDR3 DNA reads TGTGCTAGTGGTTTGGCAGGGACAGGGAGGAGTAATGAGCAGTTCTTC. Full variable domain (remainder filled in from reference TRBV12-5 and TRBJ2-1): DARVTQTPRHKVTEMGQEVTMRCQPILGHNTVFWYRQTMMQGLELLAYFRNRAPLDDSGMPKDRFSAEMPDATLATLKIQPSEPRDSAVYFCASGLAGTGRSNEQFFGPGTRLTVL.

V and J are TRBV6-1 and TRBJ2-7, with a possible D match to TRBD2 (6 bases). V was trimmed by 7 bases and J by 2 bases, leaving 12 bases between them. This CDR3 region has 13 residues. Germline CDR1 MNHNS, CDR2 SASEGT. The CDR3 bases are TGTGCCAGCACCGCTAGCGAGACCTACGAGCAGTACTTC. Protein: CASTASETYEQYF.

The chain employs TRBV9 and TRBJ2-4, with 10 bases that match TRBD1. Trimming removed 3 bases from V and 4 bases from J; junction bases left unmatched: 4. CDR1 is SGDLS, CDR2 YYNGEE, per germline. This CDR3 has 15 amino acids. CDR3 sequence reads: CASSGPGQGKNIQYF. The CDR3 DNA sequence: TGTGCCAGCAGCGGACCGGGACAGGGGAAAAACATTCAGTACTTC.

The CDR3 sequence: CASGPGGEVRETQYF. The DNA for the CDR3 is TGTGCCAGCGGACCAGGCGGGGAGGTCCGAGAGACCCAGTACTTC. V is TRBV9 and J is TRBJ2-5; D might be TRBD2 (6 bases). Germline loops: CDR1 SGDLS, CDR2 YYNGEE. With 7 bases removed from V and 4 bases from J, the gap between germline ends came to 20 bases. CDR3 size: 15 residues.

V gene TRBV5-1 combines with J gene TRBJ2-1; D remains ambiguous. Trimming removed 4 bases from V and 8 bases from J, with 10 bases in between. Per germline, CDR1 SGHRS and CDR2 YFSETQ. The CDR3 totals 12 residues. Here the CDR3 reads CASSPLGDEQFF. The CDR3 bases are TGCGCCAGCAGCCCCCTTGGCGATGAGCAGTTCTTC. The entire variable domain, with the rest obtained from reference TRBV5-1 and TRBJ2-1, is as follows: KAGVTQTPRYLIKTRGQQVTLSCSPISGHRSVSWYQQTPGQGLQFLFEYFSETQRNKGNFPGRFSGRQFSNSRSEMNVSTLELGDSALYLCASSPLGDEQFFGPGTRLTVL.

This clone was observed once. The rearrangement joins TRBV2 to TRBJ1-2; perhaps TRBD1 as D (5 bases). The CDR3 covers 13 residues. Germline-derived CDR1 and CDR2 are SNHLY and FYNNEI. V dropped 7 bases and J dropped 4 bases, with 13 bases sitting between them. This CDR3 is CASIQGASYGYTF. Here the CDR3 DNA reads TGTGCCAGCATCCAAGGGGCCAGCTATGGCTACACCTTC.

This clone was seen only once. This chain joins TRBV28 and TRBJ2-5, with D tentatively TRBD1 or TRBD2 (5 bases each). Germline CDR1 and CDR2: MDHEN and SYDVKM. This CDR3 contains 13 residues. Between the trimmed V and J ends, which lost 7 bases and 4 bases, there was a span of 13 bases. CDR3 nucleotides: TGTGCCAGCACCCTCCGGGACGGAGAGACCCAGTACTTC. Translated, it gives CASTLRDGETQYF.

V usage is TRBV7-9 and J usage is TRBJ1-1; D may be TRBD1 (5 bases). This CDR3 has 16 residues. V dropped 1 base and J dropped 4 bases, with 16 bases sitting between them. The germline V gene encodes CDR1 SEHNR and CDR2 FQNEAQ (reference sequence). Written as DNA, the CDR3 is TGTGCCAGCAGCTTAGGGGGGTCAGGGTCGGGCACTGAAGCTTTCTTT. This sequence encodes CASSLGGSGSGTEAFF.

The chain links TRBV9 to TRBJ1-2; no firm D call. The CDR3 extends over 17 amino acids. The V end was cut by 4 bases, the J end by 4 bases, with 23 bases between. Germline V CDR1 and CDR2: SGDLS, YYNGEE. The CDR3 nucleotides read TGTGCCAGCAGCCCCCGGGGTTCCGCAGGCAGCGGCTATGGCTACACCTTC. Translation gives CASSPRGSAGSGYGYTF.

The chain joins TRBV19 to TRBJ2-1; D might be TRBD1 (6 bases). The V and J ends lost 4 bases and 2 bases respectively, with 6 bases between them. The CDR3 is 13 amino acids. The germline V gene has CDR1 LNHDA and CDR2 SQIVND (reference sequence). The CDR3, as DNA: TGTGCCAGTAGTAAGGGGGCCTACAATGAGCAGTTCTTC. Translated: CASSKGAYNEQFF.

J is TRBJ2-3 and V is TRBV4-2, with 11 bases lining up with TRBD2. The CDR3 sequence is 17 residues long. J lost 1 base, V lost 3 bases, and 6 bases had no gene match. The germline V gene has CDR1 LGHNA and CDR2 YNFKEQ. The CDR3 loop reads CASSQWVLAGGTDTQYF. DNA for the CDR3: TGTGCCAGCAGCCAGTGGGTACTAGCGGGGGGCACAGATACGCAGTATTTT.

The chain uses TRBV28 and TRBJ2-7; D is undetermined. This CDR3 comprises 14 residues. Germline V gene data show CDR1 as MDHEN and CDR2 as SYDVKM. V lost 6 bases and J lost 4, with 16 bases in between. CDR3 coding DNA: TGTGCCAGCAGCCCGAGTGGAATGGTTTACGAGCAGTACTTC. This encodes CASSPSGMVYEQYF.

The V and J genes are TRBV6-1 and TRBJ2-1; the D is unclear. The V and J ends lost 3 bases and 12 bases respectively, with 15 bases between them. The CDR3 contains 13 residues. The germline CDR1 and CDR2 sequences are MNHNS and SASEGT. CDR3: CASSDPSHVGQFF. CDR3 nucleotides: TGTGCCAGCAGTGACCCCTCGCACGTGGGGCAGTTCTTC.

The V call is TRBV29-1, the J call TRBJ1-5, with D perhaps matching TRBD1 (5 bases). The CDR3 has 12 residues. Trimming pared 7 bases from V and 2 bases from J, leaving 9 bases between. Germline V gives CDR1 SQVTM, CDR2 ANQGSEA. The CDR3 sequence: CSARDGNQPQHF. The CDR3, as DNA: TGCAGCGCGAGGGACGGCAATCAGCCCCAGCATTTT.

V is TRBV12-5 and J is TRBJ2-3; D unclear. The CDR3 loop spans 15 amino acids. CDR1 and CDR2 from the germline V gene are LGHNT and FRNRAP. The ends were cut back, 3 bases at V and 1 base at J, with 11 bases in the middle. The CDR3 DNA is TGTGCTAGTGGTTTTGGTCAGGTACGCACAGATACGCAGTATTTT. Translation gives CASGFGQVRTDTQYF. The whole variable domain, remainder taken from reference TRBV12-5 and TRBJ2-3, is DARVTQTPRHKVTEMGQEVTMRCQPILGHNTVFWYRQTMMQGLELLAYFRNRAPLDDSGMPKDRFSAEMPDATLATLKIQPSEPRDSAVYFCASGFGQVRTDTQYFGPGTRLTVL.

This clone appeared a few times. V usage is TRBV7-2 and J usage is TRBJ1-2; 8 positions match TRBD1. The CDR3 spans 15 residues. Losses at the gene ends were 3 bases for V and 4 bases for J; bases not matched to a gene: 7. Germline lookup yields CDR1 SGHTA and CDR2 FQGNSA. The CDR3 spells CASSFGDRRGYGYTF. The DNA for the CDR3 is TGTGCCAGCAGCTTTGGGGACAGGAGGGGCTATGGCTACACCTTC. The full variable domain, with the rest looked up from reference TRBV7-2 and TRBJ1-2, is GAGVSQSPSNKVTEKGKDVELRCDPISGHTALYWYRQSLGQGLEFLIYFQGNSAPDKSGLPSDRFSAERTGGSVSTLTIQRTQQEDSAVYLCASSFGDRRGYGYTFGSGTRLTVV.

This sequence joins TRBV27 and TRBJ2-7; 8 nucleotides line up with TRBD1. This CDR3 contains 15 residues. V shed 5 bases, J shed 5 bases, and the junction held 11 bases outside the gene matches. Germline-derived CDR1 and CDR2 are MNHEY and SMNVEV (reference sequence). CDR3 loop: CASSPTGTGFHEQYF. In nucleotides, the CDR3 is TGTGCCAGCAGTCCGACCGGGACAGGTTTCCACGAGCAGTACTTC.

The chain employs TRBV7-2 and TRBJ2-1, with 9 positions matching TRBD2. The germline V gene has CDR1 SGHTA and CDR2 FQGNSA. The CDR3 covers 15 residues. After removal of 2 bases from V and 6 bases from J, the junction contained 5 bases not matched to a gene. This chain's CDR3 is CASSLRRGGSNEQFF. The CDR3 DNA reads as TGTGCCAGCAGCTTAAGGCGGGGGGGCAGCAATGAGCAGTTCTTC.

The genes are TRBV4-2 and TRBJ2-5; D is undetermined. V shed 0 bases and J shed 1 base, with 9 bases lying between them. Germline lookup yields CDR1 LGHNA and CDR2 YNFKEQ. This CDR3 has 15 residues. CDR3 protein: CASSQDGRSQETQYF. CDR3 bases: TGTGCCAGCAGCCAAGATGGTAGGTCCCAAGAGACCCAGTACTTC.